This TCR beta chain originates from a study of tissue T cells after allogeneic stem cell transplantation. Study results and caveats: Tissue-detected TCR repertoire was only partly captured by blood and spleen T cells. Limitations included a small, clinically heterogeneous cohort and limited sampling depth. Anatomically similar tissues had similar TCR repertoires within each patient.

This clone has a single count. Its antigen is not identified. Gene names are the mouse ones. With the read ending 1 residue before the CDR3 end, the germline J gene is used to fill in that end. Germline assignment: CDR1 NNHDY and CDR2 SYVADS. V shed 2 bases and J shed 0 bases, with 8 bases lying between them. The CDR3 runs to 14 residues. Measured with immunoSEQ multiplex PCR; TCRdb has only the in-frame clones, and not every one. Counted here are over 45,000 clones, over 70% occurring once; the ten biggest clones make up 0.5% to 0.65%. This rearrangement joins TRBV13-3 to TRBJ1-2; D unresolved. The TCR sequence derives from a pool of C57BL/6 mice in good health. The sequenced material came from sorted cells pooled from one or two spleens. CDR3 sequence reads: CASSEWGANSDYTF. CDR3 DNA (partial): TGTGCCAGCAGTGAGTGGGGTGCAAACTCCGACTACACC.